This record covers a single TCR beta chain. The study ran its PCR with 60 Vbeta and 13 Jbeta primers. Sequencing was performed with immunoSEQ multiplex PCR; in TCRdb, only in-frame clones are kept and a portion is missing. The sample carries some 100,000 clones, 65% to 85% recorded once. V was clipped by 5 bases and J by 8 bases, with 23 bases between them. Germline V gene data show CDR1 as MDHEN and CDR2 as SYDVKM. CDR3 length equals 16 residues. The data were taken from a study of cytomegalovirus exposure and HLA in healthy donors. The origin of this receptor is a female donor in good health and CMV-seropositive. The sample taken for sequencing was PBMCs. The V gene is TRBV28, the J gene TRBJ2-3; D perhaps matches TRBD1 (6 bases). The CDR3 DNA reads TGTGCCAGCAGTGCAGAGGACAGAGGCAAGGCGATTACGCAGTATTTT. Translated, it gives CASSAEDRGKAITQYF.